These 2 T cell receptor beta chains were sequenced from one sample in a study of regulatory T cells in long-lasting Graves disease. TCR beta libraries were built with iRepertoire HTBI primers and Arm-PCR of CDR3 regions. TCRdb processed the multiplex PCR reads anew with MiXCR; each CDR3 protein has one entry. This repertoire shows about 500,000 distinct CDR3 sequences, around 12% found once; its top ten account for 7.5% to 9%. Indicated time point: newly diagnosed GD, antithyroid drugs for less than 3 months. PBMCs were the source of the RNA used for TCR sequencing. The same sample was also studied in work on T cells in Graves' hyperthyroidism and ophthalmopathy.

Sequences were derived from peripheral blood mononuclear cells (PBMCs), sampled at new diagnosis, from a patient treated with antithyroid drugs. The receptors originated from a woman aged 25 to 39 with Graves disease.

The V gene is TRBV5-1, the J gene TRBJ2-7; D is tentatively TRBD1 or TRBD2 (5 bases each). Germline CDR1 is SGHRS and CDR2 is YFSETQ. V was clipped by 3 bases and J by 0 bases, with 22 bases between them. This CDR3 contains 18 residues. The CDR3 region has the DNA TGCGCCAGCAGCTGGACCGGGACGCACCAACCTCTCTCCTACGAGCAGTACTTC. This codes for CASSWTGTHQPLSYEQYF.

In its sample, this clonotype was seen a few times. The chain carries TRBV27 and TRBJ2-1; 10 bases match TRBD2. Germline V CDR1 and CDR2: MNHEY, SMNVEV (reference sequence). J lost 8 bases, V lost 4 bases, and 11 bases had no gene match. The CDR3 has 16 amino acids. The CDR3 sequence: CASSSLAGAFIDEQFF. The DNA for the CDR3 is TGTGCCAGCAGTTCTCTAGCGGGGGCCTTTATCGATGAGCAGTTCTTC.